These 4 T cell receptor beta chains were sequenced from one sample in a study of T-cell reconstitution after alpha-beta-depleted transplantation in children. Unique molecular identifiers featured in how the TCRbeta library was prepared. TCRdb fed the PCR reads into MiXCR, producing one record per CDR3 protein. The sample consists of roughly 100,000 distinct CDR3 sequences, under 9% of them appearing once. The source material was PBMCs, sampled before TCRalphabeta/CD19-depleted stem cell transplant. The receptors shown here come from a boy between 2 and 10 years old with acute lymphoblastic leukemia, due to receive a stem cell transplant.

J is TRBJ2-7 and V is TRBV2; D may be TRBD1 or TRBD2 (5 bases each). The CDR3 length is 16 residues. The V gene lost 7 bases and the J gene lost 0 bases, with 19 bases spanning the gap. Germline V gives CDR1 SNHLY, CDR2 FYNNEI. Here the CDR3 reads CASIPSGAEDSYEQYF. CDR3 in DNA: TGTGCCAGCATTCCCTCCGGGGCAGAAGACTCCTACGAGCAGTACTTC.

V gene TRBV5-6 combines with J gene TRBJ2-2; 13 bases map to TRBD2. Unmatched junction bases numbered 7, after V lost 2 bases and J lost 3 bases. Per germline, CDR1 SGHDT and CDR2 YYEEEE. The CDR3 runs to 18 residues. CDR3 nucleotide sequence: TGTGCCAGCAGCTTAGAAACTAGCGGGGGGGCCTACACCGGGGAGCTGTTTTTT. Translating gives CASSLETSGGAYTGELFF.

This clonotype was seen many times. The V gene is TRBV20-1, the J gene TRBJ2-3; possibly TRBD2 for D (5 bases). Trimming pared 3 bases from V and 6 bases from J, leaving 13 bases between. Germline V gene data show CDR1 as DFQATT and CDR2 as SNEGSKA (reference sequence). This CDR3 comprises 13 residues. The CDR3 region has the DNA TGCAGTGCTAGGCACGGGGTGTCGGATACGCAGTATTTT. It yields the protein CSARHGVSDTQYF.

The rearrangement joins TRBV9 to TRBJ2-7; tentative D call: TRBD1 (6 bases). Germline assignment: CDR1 SGDLS and CDR2 YYNGEE. The CDR3 loop spans 14 amino acids. V was pared by 0 bases and J by 3 bases, with 10 bases between. The CDR3: CASSVGRGLYEQYF. DNA of the CDR3: TGTGCCAGCAGCGTAGGCAGGGGCCTCTACGAGCAGTACTTC.